Below, 29 T cell receptor beta chains from the same sample are listed, as sequenced in a study of Graves' ophthalmopathy and Graves' hyperthyroidism. Amplification targeted the TCR beta CDR3 regions, with RNA transcripts as the source material. The library came from an HTBI-primed first-round RT-PCR and a second-round multiplex PCR. TCRdb passed the multiplex PCR reads through MiXCR, listing each CDR3 protein once. The data show about 14,000 distinct CDR3 sequences, roughly 50% seen once. Sequenced input: peripheral blood. The receptors shown here come from a woman younger than 45 with Graves' ophthalmopathy.

The J gene is TRBJ2-2, the V gene TRBV9; D is unclear. V was shortened by 0 bases and J by 6 bases, with 6 bases between the two germline ends. This CDR3 spans 13 amino acids. Germline assignment: CDR1 SGDLS and CDR2 YYNGEE. The CDR3 here is CASSVVSSGELFF. Written as DNA, the CDR3 is TGTGCCAGCAGCGTAGTCTCTTCCGGGGAGCTGTTTTTT.

This clonotype showed up many times. The genes are TRBV12-3 or TRBV12-4 and TRBJ1-5; TRBD1 matches at 9 bases. The junction had 8 bases not matched to a gene; V was cut back by 5 bases and J by 0 bases. There are 17 residues in the CDR3. CDR3 DNA sequence: TGTGCCAGCAGTCGGGGACAGGGCGGGTATAGCAATCAGCCCCAGCATTTT. Translation gives CASSRGQGGYSNQPQHF.

The rearrangement joins TRBV10-3 to TRBJ2-3; D is unclear. Germline-derived CDR1 and CDR2 are ENHRY and SYGVKD. The CDR3 loop spans 12 amino acids. Trimming took 1 base from V and 2 from J, leaving 1 base between them. The CDR3 protein is CAISEYTDTQYF. The CDR3 DNA sequence: TGTGCCATCAGTGAGTACACAGATACGCAGTATTTT.

This clonotype was counted a single time. The rearrangement joins TRBV7-2 to TRBJ1-5; D call uncertain. V dropped 5 bases and J dropped 6 bases, with 8 bases sitting between them. The CDR3 consists of 12 residues. The V gene's germline CDR1 is SGHTA and CDR2 FQGNSA. For the CDR3, the DNA is TGTGCCAGCAGCGCGTTGGGTCAGCCCCAGCATTTT. This gives the protein CASSALGQPQHF.

This clonotype is a singleton in its sample. It is likely a read error, because the conserved phenylalanine at the end of the CDR3 is missing. The DNA is omitted, as the CDR3 cannot be located on it reliably, and the CDR3 follows TCRdb's listing. The V gene is TRBV5-1, the J gene TRBJ2-2; TRBD1, the table's D call, was not compared with the DNA. The CDR3 has 17 residues if both end residues are counted. Germline V gene lookup returns CDR1 SGHRS and CDR2 YFSETQ. The CDR3 region is CASSSRPGQHGSGELVS.

The chain joins TRBV7-9 to TRBJ2-5; 12 nucleotides agree with TRBD2. The CDR3 is made up of 15 amino acids. The germline gives CDR1 SEHNR, CDR2 FQNEAQ (reference sequence). Trimming removed 5 bases from V and 5 bases from J; junction bases left unmatched: 6. The CDR3 is CASSQRLAGAETQYF. CDR3 nucleotide sequence: TGTGCCAGCAGCCAACGACTAGCGGGAGCGGAGACCCAGTACTTC. Supplemented by reference TRBV7-9 and TRBJ2-5, the full variable domain reads DTGVSQNPRHKITKRGQNVTFRCDPISEHNRLYWYRQTLGQGPEFLTYFQNEAQLEKSRLLSDRFSAERPKGSFSTLEIQRTEQGDSAMYLCASSQRLAGAETQYFGPGTRLLVL.

This clonotype is medium-sized by share. The rearrangement uses TRBV2 and TRBJ2-3; 8 bases line up with TRBD2. V shed 7 bases, J shed 7 bases, and the junction held 7 bases outside the gene matches. Germline CDR1 and CDR2: SNHLY and FYNNEI. This CDR3 region has 13 residues. This CDR3 reads CASTLAARNTQYF. As DNA, the CDR3 is TGTGCCAGCACACTAGCGGCTAGGAATACGCAGTATTTT.

This clonotype was observed a single time. The junction and the germline gene differ at one end; a read error may be behind it. The chain recombines TRBV12-3 or TRBV12-4 with TRBJ2-1; D possibly corresponds to TRBD2 (5 bases). The CDR3 has 15 amino acids. CDR3 residues: CASSFRLTGYSEQFF. The CDR3 DNA is TGTGCCAGCAGTTTTAGACTAACGGGGTACAGTGAGCAGTTCTTC.

The genes are TRBV6-2 or TRBV6-3 and TRBJ1-5; D is possibly TRBD1 (5 bases). Looked up from germline, CDR1 is MNHEY and CDR2 is SVGEGT. Trimming removed 6 bases at V and 5 bases at J, with 11 bases between. The CDR3 length is 13 residues. The CDR3 protein is CASREDSHQPQHF. The DNA of the CDR3 is TGTGCCAGCAGAGAAGACAGTCATCAGCCCCAGCATTTT.

This clonotype has at least ten counts. This chain connects TRBV20-1 to TRBJ2-1, with no clear D. This CDR3 has 13 residues. Deletions cut 1 base from V and 3 bases from J, with 7 bases between. CDR1 is DFQATT, CDR2 SNEGSKA, per germline (reference sequence). CDR3 nucleotides: TGCAGTGCTAGAGCGGACCACTACAATGAGCAGTTCTTC. Amino acids: CSARADHYNEQFF.

This clonotype was seen at least ten times. The chain couples TRBV7-2 to TRBJ2-7; 9 bases align to TRBD2. The trim removed 5 bases at V and 2 bases at J, leaving 4 bases unmatched. Germline V lookup: CDR1 SGHTA, CDR2 FQGNSA. The CDR3 has 14 residues. Written as DNA, the CDR3 is TGTGCCAGCAGCAGCCTAGCGGGAACCTACGAGCAGTACTTC. It yields the protein CASSSLAGTYEQYF.

The rearrangement joins TRBV12-3 or TRBV12-4 to TRBJ2-1; a weak D match, TRBD2 (5 bases). V was pared by 5 bases and J by 1 base, with 6 bases between. This CDR3 is 13 amino acids long. CDR3 residues: CASSRGSYNEQFF. CDR3 nucleotide sequence: TGTGCCAGCAGTCGGGGTTCCTACAATGAGCAGTTCTTC.

This clonotype appeared a few times. The J gene is TRBJ1-1, the V gene TRBV24-1; no firm D call. This CDR3 spans 12 amino acids. V was trimmed by 2 bases and J by 11 bases, leaving 11 bases between them. In germline, CDR1 is KGHDR, CDR2 SFDVKD. CDR3 DNA: TGTGCCACCAGTGATTCCAGTAACAAGGCTTTCTTT. Its protein product is CATSDSSNKAFF.

The chain couples TRBV19 to TRBJ1-2; D gene unclear. Trimming left V 6 bases short and J 3 bases short, with 8 bases between. CDR3 length: 12 amino acids. Germline CDR1 is LNHDA and CDR2 is SQIVND (reference sequence). The CDR3, as DNA: TGTGCCAGTAGGGACCGACACTATGGCTACACCTTC. Protein product: CASRDRHYGYTF.

This rearrangement joins TRBV24-1 to TRBJ1-3, with D hard to call. From germline, CDR1 is KGHDR and CDR2 SFDVKD. This CDR3 region has 13 residues. V dropped 1 base and J dropped 2 bases, with 2 bases sitting between them. The CDR3 region is CATSDFAGNTIYF. The CDR3 coding sequence is TGTGCCACCAGTGATTTCGCTGGAAACACCATATATTTT.

This clonotype has a handful of counts. The chain combines TRBV6-6 with TRBJ2-7, with D possibly called TRBD1 or TRBD2 (5 bases each). In germline, CDR1 is MNHNY, CDR2 SVGAGI (reference sequence). CDR3 size: 13 residues. Trimming took 7 bases from V and 7 from J, leaving 17 bases between them. The CDR3 coding sequence is TGTGCCAGCACCGTTCCAGGGACGGGGGAGCAGTACTTC. Protein product: CASTVPGTGEQYF.

In this sample, this clonotype is medium-sized. The rearrangement uses TRBV4-3 and TRBJ2-1; weak D call: TRBD2 (5 bases). Germline V gene sequence: CDR1 LGHNA, CDR2 YSLEER. Trimming left V 0 bases short and J 8 bases short, with 14 bases between. The CDR3 spans 15 residues. The CDR3 coding sequence is TGCGCCAGCAGCCAAGATGGCACCCAAGCGGATGAGCAGTTCTTC. Translation gives CASSQDGTQADEQFF.

This sequence joins TRBV7-3 and TRBJ2-1; TRBD2 matches 7 bases. Looked up from germline, CDR1 is SGHTA and CDR2 is FQGTGA. This CDR3 contains 15 residues. J gave up 2 bases and V 5 bases, and 6 bases lay outside the gene matches. The chain's CDR3 is CASSPTSETYNEQFF. In DNA, the CDR3 is TGTGCCAGCAGCCCCACTAGCGAAACCTACAATGAGCAGTTCTTC.

Only a few counts were recorded for this clonotype. The chain carries TRBV9 and TRBJ2-1; D might be TRBD2 (6 bases). From germline, CDR1 is SGDLS and CDR2 YYNGEE. CDR3 length: 15 amino acids. V gave up 1 base and J gave up 5 bases, with 13 bases separating them. The CDR3 DNA is TGTGCCAGCAGCGTATTTTGGGGGAGGAACAATGAGCAGTTCTTC. It is translated as CASSVFWGRNNEQFF. Full variable domain (missing parts from reference TRBV9 and TRBJ2-1): DSGVTQTPKHLITATGQRVTLRCSPRSGDLSVYWYQQSLDQGLQFLIQYYNGEERAKGNILERFSAQQFPDLHSELNLSSLELGDSALYFCASSVFWGRNNEQFFGPGTRLTVL.

The chain carries TRBV5-1 and TRBJ2-3; the D gene is possibly TRBD2 (6 bases). Germline loops: CDR1 SGHRS, CDR2 YFSETQ. Trimming removed 7 bases at V and 6 bases at J, with 15 bases between. This CDR3 contains 13 residues. CDR3 bases: TGCGCCAGCGCGGGATACCGGACGGATACGCAGTATTTT. The encoded protein is CASAGYRTDTQYF.

This chain connects TRBV6-4 to TRBJ2-3; no clear D. Between the trimmed V and J ends, which lost 10 bases and 1 base, there was a span of 9 bases. Looked up from germline, CDR1 is MRHNA and CDR2 is SNTAGT. This CDR3 has 12 amino acids. CDR3 in DNA: TGTGCCAACCCGGCGGGCACAGATACGCAGTATTTT. Its translation is CANPAGTDTQYF.

The chain is built from TRBV7-3 and TRBJ1-6, with unresolved D. The CDR3 runs 13 residues. Trimming pared 5 bases from V and 7 bases from J, leaving 9 bases between. The germline CDR1 and CDR2 sequences are SGHTA and FQGTGA. The CDR3 is CASSALGNSPLHF. The CDR3 nucleotides are TGTGCCAGCAGCGCCCTGGGGAATTCACCCCTCCACTTT.

This clonotype has a count of ten or more. V usage is TRBV2 and J usage is TRBJ1-5, with a possible D match to TRBD1 (5 bases). V lost 6 bases and J 6 bases, leaving 18 bases between the germline ends. Germline V gene lookup returns CDR1 SNHLY and CDR2 FYNNEI. The CDR3 is made up of 15 amino acids. The CDR3 DNA is TGTGCCAGCAGAATAGACATGGGGCAGGGTCAGCCCCAGCATTTT. Translation: CASRIDMGQGQPQHF.

This clonotype has a count of ten or more. DNA for the CDR3: TGTGCCACCAGCAGAGAAGTGAAAACAGGGAACACCGGGGAGCTGTTTTTT. It codes for CATSREVKTGNTGELFF. The chain has TRBV15 and TRBJ2-2, with D possibly being TRBD1 (5 bases). Germline V gene sequence: CDR1 LNHNV, CDR2 YYDKDF (reference sequence). V was shortened by 0 bases and J by 1 base, with 12 bases between the two germline ends. The CDR3 length is 17 residues.

This clonotype was picked up one time. Given a much more abundant clone one base away, this may be a read error. The genes are TRBV7-2 and TRBJ2-7; no clear D. The germline CDR1 and CDR2 sequences are SGHTA and FQGNSA. The CDR3 is 13 residues long. The V and J ends lost 1 base and 2 bases respectively, with 6 bases between them. CDR3 in amino acids: CASSLEPAYEQYF. The DNA for the CDR3 is TGTGCCAGCAGCTTAGAGCCGGCCTACGAGCAGTACTTC.

The rearrangement uses TRBV20-1 and TRBJ1-6; D not certain. The germline CDR1 and CDR2 sequences are DFQATT and SNEGSKA (reference sequence). V lost 6 bases and J lost 14, with 23 bases in between. This CDR3 has 14 residues. The CDR3 sequence: CSAPVGEKPGALHF. Here the CDR3 DNA reads TGCAGTGCCCCCGTTGGGGAGAAACCTGGAGCCCTCCACTTT.

This clonotype appeared many times. V gene TRBV5-4 combines with J gene TRBJ1-4; 7 bases are shared with TRBD1. The V and J ends lost 4 bases and 5 bases, in that order; junction bases with no gene match: 11. The CDR3 has 16 amino acids. CDR1 and CDR2 from the germline V gene are SGHNT and YYREEE (reference sequence). CDR3 bases: TGTGCCAGCAGCCATTGGACAGGTCCGGAGAATGAAAAACTGTTTTTT. Residues: CASSHWTGPENEKLFF.

Details on this clonotype: The final CDR3 position lacks the conserved phenylalanine or tryptophan, pointing to a likely read error. The DNA is left out, because the CDR3 cannot be placed on it with certainty; the CDR3 is given as TCRdb lists it. The V gene is TRBV20-1, the J gene TRBJ1-4; TRBD1 is the table's D call and was not checked against the DNA. Germline CDR1 is DFQATT and CDR2 is SNEGSKA (reference sequence). The CDR3 length equals 15 residues, ends included. The CDR3 here is CSGKSTDRTNEKRFC.

This rearrangement joins TRBV6-1 to TRBJ1-5, with TRBD1 matching over 10 bases. After removal of 6 bases from V and 5 bases from J, the junction contained 7 bases not matched to a gene. CDR1 and CDR2 (germline): MNHNS, SASEGT. The CDR3 has 15 amino acids. For the CDR3, the DNA is TGTGCCAGCAGAATGGACAGGGGGTACGATCAGCCCCAGCATTTT. Its translation is CASRMDRGYDQPQHF.